The entry below gives a single TCR beta chain sequence along with its context. Its antigen remains unidentified. The junction departs from the called germline gene at one end, perhaps through a read error. CD45RO-negative, CCR7-selected cells formed the naive CD8 fraction, which excluded terminally differentiated effector memory CD45RA+ cells. This record comes from a study of shared clonotypes between healthy human individuals. Background on the study: Each donor had three CD4 naive, three CD4 memory, two CD8 naive and one CD8 memory plate.

Study results and limitations: Generally, estimated richness proved larger in naive subsets than it did in memory subsets.

Germline V gene data show CDR1 as SGDLS and CDR2 as YYNGEE. The CDR3 loop spans 11 amino acids. This was a deep-level run. Clones were read by immunoSEQ multiplex PCR, and TCRdb kept only the in-frame ones, dropping some. The data contain 2 million or so clones, about 94% of them singletons. Sequenced input: naive CD8+ T cells sorted from blood. The clonotype was recovered from a man between 18 and 29 years old in good health. The chain has TRBV9 and TRBJ2-1; D may be TRBD1 or TRBD2 (5 bases each). CDR3 sequence reads: CASSVGDRFLF. The DNA of the CDR3 is TGTGCCAGCAGCGTCGGGGACCGCTTTCTCTTC.